These T cell receptor beta chains were read from a single sample in a study of regulatory T cells in long-lasting Graves disease. MiXCR, run by TCRdb on the multiplex PCR reads, gives a single entry per CDR3 protein. The sample carries about 460,000 distinct CDR3 sequences, around 15% recorded once. These data were likewise used in another study, on T cells in Graves' hyperthyroidism and ophthalmopathy.

The specimen was peripheral blood mononuclear cells (PBMCs), collected at new diagnosis, from a patient treated with antithyroid drugs. These receptors all stem from a woman between 45 and 65 years old with Graves disease. Both conserved end residues are part of each CDR3. Fields, in order: clone size, J gene, V gene, D gene, CDR3 protein, CDR3 DNA. The D gene is left open where the match is weak. Only some rows state a clone size, as once, few, many or a class for expanded clones.

many | TRBJ2-7 | TRBV11-2 | NA | CASSRPSSYEQYF | TGTGCCAGCAGCAGACCTAGCTCCTACGAGCAGTACTTC
many | TRBJ2-4 | TRBV6-5 | NA | CASSYSNKLVGALAKNIQYF | TGTGCCAGCAGTTACTCGAACAAGCTAGTTGGAGCGTTAGCCAAAAACATTCAGTACTTC
many | TRBJ2-1 | TRBV28 | NA | CASSLYSAKGNEQFF | TGTGCCAGCAGTTTATATAGCGCAAAAGGTAATGAGCAGTTCTTC
NA | TRBJ2-7 | TRBV5-1 | NA | CASSLWGKGPPYEQYF | TGCGCCAGCAGCTTGTGGGGAAAGGGACCACCCTACGAGCAGTACTTC
NA | TRBJ1-5 | TRBV25-1 | NA | CASSAPGRNQPQHF | TGTGCCAGCAGTGCACCCGGACGCAATCAGCCCCAGCATTTT
NA | TRBJ2-7 | TRBV7-9 | NA | CASRDAHYEQYF | TGTGCCAGCCGGGACGCCCACTACGAGCAGTACTTC
NA | TRBJ2-7 | TRBV10-3 | TRBD2 | CAISDLRGTSPYEQYF | TGTGCCATCAGTGACCTTCGGGGGACTAGCCCCTACGAGCAGTACTTC
few | TRBJ2-3 | TRBV18 | NA | CASSPRRGAADTQYF | TGTGCCAGCTCACCACGGAGGGGGGCGGCAGATACGCAGTATTTT
many | TRBJ2-1 | TRBV7-9 | NA | CASSPKTGEDEQFF | TGTGCCAGCAGCCCCAAGACGGGAGAAGATGAGCAGTTCTTC
many | TRBJ2-1 | TRBV5-5 | NA | CASSLAGVKQFF | TGTGCCAGCAGCTTGGCGGGGGTGAAGCAGTTCTTC
few | TRBJ2-3 | TRBV10-3 | TRBD2 | CAISRTSGYTQYF | TGTGCCATCAGCAGGACTAGCGGTTATACGCAGTATTTT
NA | TRBJ2-7 | TRBV12-3/TRBV12-4 | NA | CASSTAGTQIYEQYF | TGTGCCAGCAGTACTGCCGGGACCCAAATCTACGAGCAGTACTTC
few | TRBJ2-2 | TRBV27 | NA | CASSLVRRAANTGELFF | TGTGCCAGCAGTTTAGTACGCAGGGCTGCGAACACCGGGGAGCTGTTTTTT
many | TRBJ2-7 | TRBV20-1 | TRBD2 | CSAQRTSGIYEQYF | TGCAGTGCACAGAGGACTAGCGGGATCTACGAGCAGTACTTC
many | TRBJ2-7 | TRBV12-3/TRBV12-4 | NA | CASSSISREQYF | TGTGCCAGCAGTTCGATCTCCCGCGAGCAGTACTTC
few | TRBJ1-5 | TRBV28 | NA | CASSLYPPRGNQPQHF | TGTGCCAGCAGTCTATACCCCCCTCGAGGCAATCAGCCCCAGCATTTT
many | TRBJ2-5 | TRBV7-9 | TRBD2 | CASSSLLVDGRASTLYQETQYF | TGTGCCAGCAGCTCCCTTTTGGTGGACGGGAGGGCCTCAACTTTGTACCAAGAGACCCAGTACTTC
many | TRBJ1-2 | TRBV27 | TRBD1 | CASSGGPMNGYTF | TGTGCCAGCTCAGGGGGCCCCATGAATGGCTACACCTTC
NA | TRBJ2-7 | TRBV27 | TRBD1 | CASSRQGAYKSYEQYF | TGTGCCAGCAGTCGACAGGGGGCCTACAAGTCCTACGAGCAGTACTTC
many | TRBJ2-1 | TRBV12-3/TRBV12-4 | NA | CASSPEGGALGYNEQFF | TGTGCCAGCAGCCCCGAAGGGGGGGCTTTAGGATACAATGAGCAGTTCTTC
few | TRBJ1-1 | TRBV25-1 | NA | CASSEQGYEAFF | TGTGCCAGCAGTGAACAAGGGTATGAAGCTTTCTTT
few | TRBJ2-1 | TRBV7-9 | NA | CASSATKPVGGNEQFF | TGTGCCAGCAGCGCTACCAAGCCAGTGGGGGGCAATGAGCAGTTCTTC
many | TRBJ2-5 | TRBV10-2 | NA | CASSEGRLARQETQYF | TGCGCCAGCAGTGAGGGCAGACTTGCCCGTCAAGAGACCCAGTACTTC
NA | TRBJ2-3 | TRBV28 | TRBD2 | CASSQYSGSLTDTQYF | TGTGCCAGCAGTCAATATAGCGGGAGCCTCACAGATACGCAGTATTTT
many | TRBJ2-1 | TRBV7-9 | TRBD2 | CASSLTTSGPYNEQFF | TGTGCCAGCAGCTTAACGACTAGCGGACCATACAATGAGCAGTTCTTC
NA | TRBJ1-1 | TRBV18 | NA | CASSPATETEAFF | TGTGCCAGCTCACCGGCGACAGAAACTGAAGCTTTCTTT
NA | TRBJ2-7 | TRBV19 | TRBD2 | CASSIAGGQSYEQYF | TGTGCCAGTAGTATTGCGGGAGGACAATCCTACGAGCAGTACTTC
many | TRBJ2-3 | TRBV9 | TRBD2 | CASSVEHPGTSADTQYF | TGTGCCAGCAGCGTAGAGCACCCCGGGACTAGCGCAGATACGCAGTATTTT
few | TRBJ1-1 | TRBV6-1 | NA | CASKDIRLNTEAFF | TGTGCCAGCAAGGACATTAGGCTGAACACTGAAGCTTTCTTT
many | TRBJ2-1 | TRBV7-9 | NA | CASSLPMLAGWNEQFF | TGTGCCAGCAGCTTACCCATGTTAGCTGGGTGGAATGAGCAGTTCTTC
many | TRBJ2-7 | TRBV6-1 | NA | CASLENSARGEQYF | TGTGCCAGCTTAGAAAACTCGGCCAGAGGCGAGCAGTACTTC
many | TRBJ1-4 | TRBV28 | NA | CASSVSTGTGEKLFF | TGTGCCAGCAGCGTCTCAACAGGAACTGGTGAAAAACTGTTTTTT
many | TRBJ2-1 | TRBV11-2 | TRBD2 | CASSLWGGSGNEQFF | TGTGCCAGCAGCTTATGGGGCGGGAGTGGGAATGAGCAGTTCTTC
many | TRBJ2-3 | TRBV3-1 | NA | CASSQARDTQYF | TGTGCCAGCAGTCAGGCGCGAGATACGCAGTATTTT
many | TRBJ2-7 | TRBV2 | NA | CASSERFGRVHEQYF | TGTGCCAGCAGTGAAAGATTTGGCAGGGTACACGAGCAGTACTTC
many | TRBJ2-1 | TRBV7-3 | TRBD2 | CASSSTSGPYNEQFF | TGTGCCAGCAGCTCCACTAGCGGTCCCTACAATGAGCAGTTCTTC
many | TRBJ2-1 | TRBV18 | NA | CASSPITNEQFF | TGTGCCAGCTCACCGATAACCAATGAGCAGTTCTTC
few | TRBJ2-5 | TRBV19 | NA | CASSIRIEETQYF | TGTGCCAGTAGTATAAGGATCGAAGAGACCCAGTACTTC
many | TRBJ2-7 | TRBV5-1 | TRBD2 | CASSLALAGSYEQYF | TGCGCCAGCAGCTTGGCACTAGCGGGAAGCTACGAGCAGTACTTC
few | TRBJ2-1 | TRBV18 | NA | CASSPGRGDYNEQFF | TGTGCCAGCTCACCGGGGAGGGGGGACTACAATGAGCAGTTCTTC
few | TRBJ2-1 | TRBV2 | NA | CASNSIRYNEQFF | TGTGCCAGCAACTCGATTCGCTACAATGAGCAGTTCTTC
many | TRBJ2-7 | TRBV2 | NA | CASTKALASPYEQYF | TGTGCCAGCACCAAGGCACTAGCAAGCCCCTACGAGCAGTACTTC
many | TRBJ2-7 | TRBV12-3/TRBV12-4 | TRBD1 | CASSTGQGYVEQYF | TGTGCCAGCAGTACGGGACAGGGTTATGTCGAGCAGTACTTC
few | TRBJ1-2 | TRBV18 | NA | CATLGDGYGYTF | TGTGCCACCCTAGGAGACGGCTATGGCTACACCTTC
many | TRBJ2-3 | TRBV30 | NA | CAWRRQGTDTQYF | TGTGCCTGGAGACGACAGGGCACAGATACGCAGTATTTT
NA | TRBJ1-5 | TRBV30 | NA | CAWSVSGFQPQHF | TGTGCCTGGAGTGTGTCGGGATTTCAGCCCCAGCATTTT
many | TRBJ2-3 | TRBV27 | NA | CASSLYGTAGTDTQYF | TGTGCCAGCAGTTTATACGGGACCGCCGGGACAGATACGCAGTATTTT
NA | TRBJ1-3 | TRBV11-2 | NA | CASSLGVSTGNTIYF | TGTGCCAGCAGCTTAGGTGTCAGTACCGGAAACACCATATATTTT
many | TRBJ1-1 | TRBV9 | NA | CASGGGGTEAFF | TGTGCCAGCGGGGGGGGCGGAACTGAAGCTTTCTTT
many | TRBJ2-3 | TRBV6-5 | NA | CASSYGGKGTDTQYF | TGTGCCAGCAGTTACGGCGGAAAGGGCACAGATACGCAGTATTTT
many | TRBJ2-1 | TRBV12-3/TRBV12-4 | NA | CASRNYQGEEQFF | TGTGCCAGCAGAAACTACCAGGGCGAGGAGCAGTTCTTC
few | TRBJ2-7 | TRBV28 | TRBD2 | CATTTLAGVSYEQYF | TGTGCCACCACTACTCTAGCGGGAGTTTCTTACGAGCAGTACTTC
many | TRBJ2-1 | TRBV5-1 | TRBD1 | CASSLAPGQEYNEQFF | TGCGCCAGCAGCTTAGCGCCGGGACAGGAATACAATGAGCAGTTCTTC
many | TRBJ2-3 | TRBV18 | NA | CASSPGASTDTQYF | TGTGCCAGCTCACCAGGGGCTAGCACAGATACGCAGTATTTT